The 9 T cell receptor beta chains below come from one sample, sequenced in a study of T cells in Graves' hyperthyroidism and ophthalmopathy. The TCR beta CDR3 regions underwent amplification using RNA transcripts as the source. First-round RT-PCR targeting the TCR CDR3 was performed with the HTBI primer set. MiXCR, applied by TCRdb to the multiplex PCR reads, yields one record per CDR3 protein. The sample lists hundreds of thousands of distinct CDR3 sequences, more than 45% occurring once. Material: peripheral blood or thyroid tissue (not recorded which). The receptors were sampled from a woman younger than 35 with Graves' hyperthyroidism.

V is TRBV29-1 and J is TRBJ2-7, with D unclear. The CDR3 has 13 residues. Between the trimmed V and J ends, which lost 3 bases and 5 bases, there was a span of 14 bases. CDR1 SQVTM and CDR2 ANQGSEA come from the germline V gene. The CDR3 is CSVDTGDGDEQYF. The CDR3 DNA is TGCAGCGTTGATACGGGTGATGGGGACGAGCAGTACTTC.

The rearrangement uses TRBV15 and TRBJ2-7, with 8 bases identical to TRBD2. V trimming: 3 bases; J trimming: 7 bases; junction bases outside the gene matches: 17. Germline CDR1 reads LNHNV; CDR2 reads YYDKDF (reference sequence). This CDR3 spans 17 amino acids. Written as DNA, the CDR3 is TGTGCCACCAGCAGGTACTACCATAGCGGGACCGACAATGAGCAGTACTTC. Its protein product is CATSRYYHSGTDNEQYF.

This clonotype was counted many times. The CDR3 reads CSVEGSGRYEQYF. CDR3 nucleotide sequence: TGCAGCGTTGAAGGGTCAGGGCGCTACGAGCAGTACTTC. The V call is TRBV29-1, the J call TRBJ2-7; D might be TRBD1 (5 bases). The length of the CDR3 is 13 residues. V gave up 1 base and J gave up 3 bases, with 10 bases separating them. Germline V gene data show CDR1 as SQVTM and CDR2 as ANQGSEA.

About this clonotype: Germline and junction disagree at one end, which may indicate a read error. This rearrangement joins TRBV10-3 to TRBJ1-5, with 7 bases identical to TRBD1. Germline assignment: CDR1 ENHRY and CDR2 SYGVKD. CDR3 length: 14 amino acids. As DNA, the CDR3 is TGTGCCAGCAGTTTAAAGGGGGCAGATCAGCCCCAGCATTTT. Translating gives CASSLKGADQPQHF.

This clonotype has ten or more counts. J is TRBJ2-5 and V is TRBV20-1; no firm D call. Germline CDR1 reads DFQATT; CDR2 reads SNEGSKA (reference sequence). Trimming stripped 0 bases from V and 6 bases from J, with 11 bases between. This CDR3 has 13 residues. CDR3 nucleotides: TGCAGTGCTAGAGATACGCATAGGAAGACCCAGTACTTC. Protein product: CSARDTHRKTQYF.

To note about this clonotype: This may come from a read error, since a much larger clone is one base off. The rearrangement uses TRBV10-1 and TRBJ2-5; possibly TRBD1 for D (5 bases). Germline loops: CDR1 WNHNN, CDR2 SYGVQD (reference sequence). Trimming shortened V by 2 bases and J by 7 bases, and 14 bases separated the two germline ends. The CDR3 has 14 amino acids. CDR3 nucleotides: TGCGCCAGCAGTGAGACGACTGCCGACAGGACCCAGTACTTC. Protein: CASSETTADRTQYF.

Comments on this clonotype: Possible read error: a much larger clone is one base away. As the CDR3 is not closed by the conserved phenylalanine or tryptophan, this likely results from a read error. The chain links TRBV10-3 to TRBJ1-2, with 9 bases fitting TRBD1. J was trimmed by 3 bases and V by 6 bases; bases with no gene match: 8. The CDR3 has 15 amino acids. From germline, CDR1 is ENHRY and CDR2 SYGVKD. The CDR3 DNA follows: TGTGCCATCAGAACCGGGACAGGGAAAGACTATGGCTACACCTCC. This gives the protein CAIRTGTGKDYGYTS.

This sequence joins TRBV7-9 and TRBJ1-1; no firm D call. V gave up 5 bases and J gave up 0 bases, with 19 bases separating them. There are 17 residues in the CDR3. Germline V gene data show CDR1 as SEHNR and CDR2 as FQNEAQ (reference sequence). The CDR3 spells CASSHTPLGRLNTEAFF. Written as DNA, the CDR3 is TGTGCCAGCAGCCACACTCCTCTGGGCAGGTTGAACACTGAAGCTTTCTTT. The full variable domain, with the rest looked up from reference TRBV7-9 and TRBJ1-1, is DTGVSQNPRHKITKRGQNVTFRCDPISEHNRLYWYRQTLGQGPEFLTYFQNEAQLEKSRLLSDRFSAERPKGSFSTLEIQRTEQGDSAMYLCASSHTPLGRLNTEAFFGQGTRLTVV.

The chain recombines TRBV2 with TRBJ2-7, with D tentatively TRBD1 (5 bases). The CDR3 runs 15 residues. Trimming left V 9 bases short and J 2 bases short, with 20 bases between. Looked up from germline, CDR1 is SNHLY and CDR2 is FYNNEI. The CDR3 here is CASTLRSDKPYEQYF. The CDR3 DNA sequence: TGTGCCAGTACCCTGAGGTCGGACAAACCCTACGAGCAGTACTTC.